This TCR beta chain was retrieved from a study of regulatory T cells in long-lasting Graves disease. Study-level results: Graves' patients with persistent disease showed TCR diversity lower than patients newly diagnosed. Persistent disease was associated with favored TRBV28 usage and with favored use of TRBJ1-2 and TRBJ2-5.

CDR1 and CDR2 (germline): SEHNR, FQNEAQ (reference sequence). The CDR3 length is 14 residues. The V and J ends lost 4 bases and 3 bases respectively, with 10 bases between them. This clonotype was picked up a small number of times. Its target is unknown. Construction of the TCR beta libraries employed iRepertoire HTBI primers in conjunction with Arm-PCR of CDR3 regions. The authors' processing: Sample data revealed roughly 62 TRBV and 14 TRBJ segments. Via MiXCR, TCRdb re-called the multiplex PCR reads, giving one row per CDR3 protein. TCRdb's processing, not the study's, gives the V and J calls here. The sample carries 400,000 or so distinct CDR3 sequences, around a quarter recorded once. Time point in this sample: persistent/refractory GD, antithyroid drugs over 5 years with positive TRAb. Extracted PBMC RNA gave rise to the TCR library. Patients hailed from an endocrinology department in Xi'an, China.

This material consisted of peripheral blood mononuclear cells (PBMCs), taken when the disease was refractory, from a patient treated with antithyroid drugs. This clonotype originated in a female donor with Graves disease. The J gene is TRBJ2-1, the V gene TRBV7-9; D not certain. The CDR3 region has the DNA TGTGCCAGCAGCTCGAGACTTGACTACAATGAGCAGTTCTTC. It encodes CASSSRLDYNEQFF.